This passage covers 19 T cell receptor beta chains from one sample sequenced in a study of blood T cell repertoires in COVID-19. TCRdb's copy holds only in-frame clones and misses some; the assay was immunoSEQ multiplex PCR. The sample has about 200,000 clones, 70% to 90% seen once; the top ten hold roughly 21%. The sequenced sample consisted of peripheral blood. These receptors were taken from a man in his sixties with active or convalescent COVID-19.

The V call is TRBV2, the J call TRBJ1-4, with 7 nucleotides matching TRBD1. Germline CDR1 SNHLY, CDR2 FYNNEI. The CDR3 extends over 13 amino acids. J was trimmed by 2 bases and V by 8 bases; bases with no gene match: 2. The CDR3 protein is CASGTETNEKLFF. In nucleotides, the CDR3 is TGTGCCAGCGGGACAGAGACTAATGAAAAACTGTTTTTT.

The chain uses TRBV15 and TRBJ1-6; no reliable D call. The CDR3 is 17 residues long. Per the germline V gene, CDR1 is LNHNV and CDR2 is YYDKDF (reference sequence). V lost 0 bases and J lost 6, with 15 bases in between. The CDR3 DNA is TGTGCCACCAGCAGAGAACTAGGGCGTCGAGGTAATTCACCCCTCCACTTT. The encoded protein is CATSRELGRRGNSPLHF.

The chain's CDR3 is CASSSSTNTGELFF. CDR3 nucleotides: TGTGCCAGCAGCTCATCCACGAACACCGGGGAGCTGTTTTTT. The genes are TRBV3-1 (or the pseudogene TRBV3-2) and TRBJ2-2; D not resolved. The ends were cut back, 5 bases at V and 0 bases at J, with 7 bases in the middle. This CDR3 is built from 14 residues. CDR1 and CDR2 (germline): LGHDT, YNNKEL (reference sequence).

The V call is TRBV9, the J call TRBJ2-1, with D possibly matching TRBD2 (5 bases). CDR1 and CDR2 from the germline V gene are SGDLS and YYNGEE. V was pared by 3 bases and J by 6 bases, with 10 bases between. This CDR3 is 13 amino acids long. CDR3 protein: CASSARGFNEQFF. CDR3 DNA sequence: TGTGCCAGCAGCGCACGAGGGTTCAATGAGCAGTTCTTC.

The V call is TRBV5-6, the J call TRBJ2-5, with unresolved D. With 2 bases removed from V and 5 bases from J, the gap between germline ends came to 19 bases. Germline V lookup: CDR1 SGHDT, CDR2 YYEEEE. This CDR3 has 16 amino acids. CDR3 protein: CASSFLSRAPGETQYF. The DNA of the CDR3 is TGTGCCAGCAGCTTTCTCTCCCGTGCTCCCGGGGAGACCCAGTACTTC.

The table lists this clone with a count of one. V is TRBV18 and J is TRBJ2-1; D perhaps matches TRBD2 (6 bases). Germline V gene sequence: CDR1 KGHSH, CDR2 LQKENI. The CDR3 extends over 15 amino acids. V lost 6 bases to trimming and J lost 6 bases, with 18 bases between them. For the CDR3, the DNA is TGTGCCAGCTCCCTGGGGACTGGCGATCTCAATGAGCAGTTCTTC. It yields the protein CASSLGTGDLNEQFF.

The genes are TRBV19 and TRBJ2-1; 14 nucleotides match TRBD2. This CDR3 region has 15 residues. Looked up from germline, CDR1 is LNHDA and CDR2 is SQIVND (reference sequence). V was clipped by 5 bases and J by 7 bases; unmatched bases: 4. CDR3 region: CASSLGLAGVNEQFF. DNA for the CDR3: TGTGCCAGTAGTTTGGGACTAGCGGGGGTGAATGAGCAGTTCTTC. Filled out from reference TRBV19 and TRBJ2-1, the complete variable domain reads DGGITQSPKYLFRKEGQNVTLSCEQNLNHDAMYWYRQDPGQGLRLIYYSQIVNDFQKGDIAEGYSVSREKKESFPLTVTSAQKNPTAFYLCASSLGLAGVNEQFFGPGTRLTVL.

The chain recombines TRBV11-2 with TRBJ2-3; no clear D. This CDR3 has 16 residues. Trimming took 1 base from V and 1 from J, leaving 12 bases between them. Per germline, CDR1 SGHAT and CDR2 FQNNGV. The CDR3 DNA follows: TGTGCCAGCAGCTTAGTGGGCTTGAAGGGCACAGATACGCAGTATTTT. It translates to CASSLVGLKGTDTQYF. Looking up the rest from reference TRBV11-2 and TRBJ2-3 gives the full variable domain: EAGVAQSPRYKIIEKRQSVAFWCNPISGHATLYWYQQILGQGPKLLIQFQNNGVVDDSQLPKDRFSAERLKGVDSTLKIQPAKLEDSAVYLCASSLVGLKGTDTQYFGPGTRLTVL.

CDR3 sequence: CASSQDRGTDYGYTF. The CDR3, as DNA: TGCGCCAGCAGCCAAGATCGGGGGACAGACTATGGCTACACCTTC. The chain is built from TRBV4-1 and TRBJ1-2; 7 bases are a match to TRBD1. Germline V gene lookup returns CDR1 MGHRA and CDR2 YSYEKL. The junction had 4 bases not matched to a gene; V was cut back by 0 bases and J by 3 bases. The length of the CDR3 is 15 residues.

The V gene is TRBV3-1 (or the pseudogene TRBV3-2), the J gene TRBJ2-5; 10 bases line up with TRBD1. V dropped 4 bases and J dropped 2; count of bases not matched to a gene: 10. This CDR3 contains 17 residues. Germline loops: CDR1 LGHDT, CDR2 YNNKEL (reference sequence). The CDR3 is CASSREGQGPGQETQYF. The CDR3 coding sequence is TGTGCCAGCAGCCGAGAGGGACAGGGGCCCGGACAAGAGACCCAGTACTTC.

The V call is TRBV5-1, the J call TRBJ1-3, with D unclear. V dropped 0 bases and J dropped 0 bases, with 10 bases sitting between them. CDR1 and CDR2 from the germline V gene are SGHRS and YFSETQ. This CDR3 is 16 amino acids long. The CDR3 protein is CASSLGGVFSGNTIYF. The CDR3 nucleotides read TGCGCCAGCAGCTTGGGGGGAGTTTTCTCTGGAAACACCATATATTTT.

This rearrangement joins TRBV5-1 to TRBJ1-2; D is undetermined. V shed 4 bases and J shed 1 base, with 11 bases lying between them. The CDR3 runs to 14 residues. Germline V gives CDR1 SGHRS, CDR2 YFSETQ. The CDR3 is CASSPQALNYGYTF. The CDR3 DNA is TGCGCCAGCAGCCCGCAGGCGCTTAACTATGGCTACACCTTC.

J is TRBJ1-1 and V is TRBV3-1 (or the pseudogene TRBV3-2); 8 nucleotides match TRBD1. There are 19 residues in the CDR3. Germline trimming cut 0 bases from V and 0 bases from J; bases unmatched to any gene: 12. Germline-derived CDR1 and CDR2 are LGHDT and YNNKEL (reference sequence). CDR3 region: CASSQDAGGDRIVNTEAFF. The CDR3 nucleotides are TGTGCCAGCAGCCAAGATGCGGGGGGGGACAGGATAGTGAACACTGAAGCTTTCTTT.

The chain is built from TRBV6-5 and TRBJ1-5; D unresolved. Germline values: CDR1 MNHEY, CDR2 SVGAGI. This CDR3 spans 13 amino acids. Trimming pared 7 bases from V and 5 bases from J, leaving 12 bases between. The CDR3 reads CASKLLVDQPQHF. The CDR3 nucleotides read TGTGCCAGCAAGCTTTTAGTAGATCAGCCCCAGCATTTT.

This rearrangement joins TRBV10-3 to TRBJ1-1, with D unclear. The CDR3 consists of 13 residues. The germline V gene encodes CDR1 ENHRY and CDR2 SYGVKD. V lost 7 bases, J lost 0 bases, and 9 bases lay in between. The CDR3 DNA follows: TGTGCCATCAACAGCAGGATGAACACTGAAGCTTTCTTT. Its translation is CAINSRMNTEAFF.

The chain links TRBV5-5 to TRBJ1-5; TRBD1 matches at 8 bases. Germline loops: CDR1 SGHKS, CDR2 YYEKEE (reference sequence). Trimming removed 4 bases from V and 0 bases from J; junction bases left unmatched: 9. The CDR3 is 17 amino acids. The CDR3 DNA reads as TGTGCCAGCAGCCCCAGACCGACAGGGGATAGCAATCAGCCCCAGCATTTT. Translated, it gives CASSPRPTGDSNQPQHF. The full variable domain, in which reference TRBV5-5 and TRBJ1-5 provide the parts outside the CDR3, is DAGVTQSPTHLIKTRGQQVTLRCSPISGHKSVSWYQQVLGQGPQFIFQYYEKEERGRGNFPDRFSARQFPNYSSELNVNALLLGDSALYLCASSPRPTGDSNQPQHFGDGTRLSIL.

This clone was picked up a small number of times. The V and J genes are TRBV2 and TRBJ1-6; D gene unclear. CDR3 length: 14 amino acids. Trimming took off 4 bases at V and 5 bases at J, with 9 bases between the two ends. The V gene's germline CDR1 is SNHLY and CDR2 FYNNEI. In DNA form, the CDR3 reads TGTGCCAGCAGTGTTCGGGGTGATAATTCACCCCTCCACTTT. Its translation is CASSVRGDNSPLHF.

This chain connects TRBV3-1 (or the pseudogene TRBV3-2) to TRBJ2-4; 8 bases line up with TRBD1. The CDR3 has 15 amino acids. Germline values: CDR1 LGHDT, CDR2 YNNKEL (reference sequence). V lost 4 bases and J lost 6; bases outside the gene matches: 8. CDR3: CASSLQGALGNIQYF. For the CDR3, the DNA is TGTGCCAGCAGCCTCCAGGGGGCGCTCGGAAACATTCAGTACTTC.

This clone was detected only a few times. This chain connects TRBV19 to TRBJ1-5; no clear D gene. The CDR3 runs to 13 residues. In germline, CDR1 is LNHDA, CDR2 SQIVND (reference sequence). Trimming took off 6 bases at V and 5 bases at J, with 11 bases between the two ends. DNA of the CDR3: TGTGCCAGTAGGGTGGGCGCCGATCAGCCCCAGCATTTT. Its protein product is CASRVGADQPQHF.